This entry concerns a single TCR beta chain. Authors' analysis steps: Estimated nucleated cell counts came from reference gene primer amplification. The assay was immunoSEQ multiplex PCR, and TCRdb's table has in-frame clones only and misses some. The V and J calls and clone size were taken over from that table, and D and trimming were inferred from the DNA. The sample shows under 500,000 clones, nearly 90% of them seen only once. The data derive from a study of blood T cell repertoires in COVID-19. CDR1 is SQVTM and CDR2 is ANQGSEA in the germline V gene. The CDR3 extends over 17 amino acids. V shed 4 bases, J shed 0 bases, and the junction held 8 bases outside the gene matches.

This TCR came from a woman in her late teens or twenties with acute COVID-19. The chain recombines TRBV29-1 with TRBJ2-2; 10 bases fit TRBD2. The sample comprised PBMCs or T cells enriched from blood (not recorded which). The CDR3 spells CSVAGSTSGTNTGELFF. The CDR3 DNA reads TGCAGCGTTGCCGGTTCTACTAGCGGGACGAACACCGGGGAGCTGTTTTTT.